This T cell receptor (beta chain) is from a study of spatial heterogeneity in lung cancer. The table lists this clonotype with a few counts. Time point: blood at routine non-recurrence follow-up after resection. The sequenced material consisted of unsorted whole RNA from tumor, nontumor lung or frozen PBMC. The study tagged each TCR cDNA molecule with a unique molecular identifier. TCRdb used MiXCR to reprocess the 5' RACE reads, holding one entry per CDR3 protein. The data contain under 30,000 distinct CDR3 sequences, roughly 5.6% of them singletons. Germline CDR1 is MGHRA and CDR2 is YSYEKL. With 3 bases removed from V and 2 bases from J, the gap between germline ends came to 20 bases. The CDR3 is made up of 18 amino acids.

The clonotype originates from a male donor with early-stage non-small cell lung cancer. Specimen: PBMCs, collected at follow-up. The V gene is TRBV4-1, the J gene TRBJ2-1; D not resolved. The CDR3 region is CASSHPTILSRPYNEQFF. The CDR3 DNA reads as TGCGCCAGCAGCCACCCTACTATTCTTTCTAGGCCCTACAATGAGCAGTTCTTC.